This T cell receptor (beta chain) emerged from a study of blood T cell repertoires in COVID-19. Looking at the study overall: Spain, Italy and the United States supplied samples that represented acute and convalescent COVID-19. The analysed material was cDNA or gDNA that came from T cells, B-cell-depleted T cells, or PBMCs.

This clone was found once. Sequence at one end of the junction differs from germline and may be a read error. In the authors' workflow: It was from reference gene primer amplification that nucleated cell counts were estimated. Profiled with immunoSEQ multiplex PCR; TCRdb holds only in-frame clones, not every one. V, J and clone size reflect that table, while D and trimming were determined from the DNA. The table lists approximately 350,000 clones, 87% of them singletons. One Seattle source followed patients from active infection through their disease course. The sample was peripheral blood. The sequence derives from a woman in her fifties or sixties with COVID-19, enrolled during active disease.

CDR3 nucleotides: TGTGCTAGCAGCTTATCCACAGGGTACGAGCAGTACTTC. Its protein is CASSLSTGYEQYF. The V call is TRBV7-7, the J call TRBJ2-7, with D maybe TRBD1 (6 bases). The length of the CDR3 is 13 residues. Germline V gene sequence: CDR1 SSHAT, CDR2 FNYEAQ (reference sequence).